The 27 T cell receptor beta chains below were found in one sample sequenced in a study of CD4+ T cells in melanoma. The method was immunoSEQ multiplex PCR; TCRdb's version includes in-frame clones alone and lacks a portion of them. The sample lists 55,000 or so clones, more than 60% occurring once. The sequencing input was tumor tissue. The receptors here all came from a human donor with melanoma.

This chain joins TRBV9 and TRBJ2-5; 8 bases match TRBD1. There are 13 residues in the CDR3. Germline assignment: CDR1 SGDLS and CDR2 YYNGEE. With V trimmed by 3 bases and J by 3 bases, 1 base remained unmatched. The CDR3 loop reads CASSAQGEETQYF. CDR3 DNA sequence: TGTGCCAGCAGCGCACAGGGGGAAGAGACCCAGTACTTC.

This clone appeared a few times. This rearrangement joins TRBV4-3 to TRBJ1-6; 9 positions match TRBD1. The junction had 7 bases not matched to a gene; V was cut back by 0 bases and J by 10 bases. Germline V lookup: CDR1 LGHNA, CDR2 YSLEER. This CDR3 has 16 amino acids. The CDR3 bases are TGCGCCAGCAGCCAAGATGGGACAGGGCTCAGGTCACCCCTCCACTTT. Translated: CASSQDGTGLRSPLHF.

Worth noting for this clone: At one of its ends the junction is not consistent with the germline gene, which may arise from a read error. CDR3: CASSRRTEPFGYTF. The DNA of the CDR3 is TGCGCCAGCAGCCGAAGGACAGAGCCTTTTGGCTACACCTTC. The V call is TRBV5-5, the J call TRBJ1-2; tentatively, D is TRBD1 (6 bases). Germline V CDR1 and CDR2: SGHKS, YYEKEE (reference sequence). The CDR3 has 14 residues.

The CDR3 nucleotides are TGCGCCAGCAGCCCTCGTCCAGCCTCCAACTATGGCTACACCTTC. Protein product: CASSPRPASNYGYTF. The genes are TRBV5-1 and TRBJ1-2; D uncertain. The CDR3 consists of 15 residues. The V end was cut by 4 bases, the J end by 2 bases, with 15 bases between. Germline V gene data show CDR1 as SGHRS and CDR2 as YFSETQ.

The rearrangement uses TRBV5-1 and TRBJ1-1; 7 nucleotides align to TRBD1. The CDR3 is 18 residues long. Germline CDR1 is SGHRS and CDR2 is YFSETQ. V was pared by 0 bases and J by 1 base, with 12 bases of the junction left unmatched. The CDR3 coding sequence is TGCGCCAGCAGCTTGGAGTCCCGGCCAGGGGGGGAGAACACTGAAGCTTTCTTT. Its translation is CASSLESRPGGENTEAFF.

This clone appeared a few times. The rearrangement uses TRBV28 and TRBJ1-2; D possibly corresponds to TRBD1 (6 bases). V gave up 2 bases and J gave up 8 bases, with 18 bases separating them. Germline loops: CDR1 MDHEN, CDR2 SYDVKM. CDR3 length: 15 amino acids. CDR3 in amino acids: CASSLSSRGGLGYTF. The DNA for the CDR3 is TGTGCCAGCAGTTTAAGTTCCAGGGGCGGGTTGGGCTACACCTTC.

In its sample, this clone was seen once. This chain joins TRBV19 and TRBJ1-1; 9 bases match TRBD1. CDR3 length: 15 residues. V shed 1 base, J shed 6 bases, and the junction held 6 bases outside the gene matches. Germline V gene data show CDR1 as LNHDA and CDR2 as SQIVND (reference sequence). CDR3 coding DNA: TGTGCCAGTAGTATAGCTTCCGGGACAGGGTCTGAAGCTTTCTTT. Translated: CASSIASGTGSEAFF. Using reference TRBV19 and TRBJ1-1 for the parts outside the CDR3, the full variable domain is DGGITQSPKYLFRKEGQNVTLSCEQNLNHDAMYWYRQDPGQGLRLIYYSQIVNDFQKGDIAEGYSVSREKKESFPLTVTSAQKNPTAFYLCASSIASGTGSEAFFGQGTRLTVV.

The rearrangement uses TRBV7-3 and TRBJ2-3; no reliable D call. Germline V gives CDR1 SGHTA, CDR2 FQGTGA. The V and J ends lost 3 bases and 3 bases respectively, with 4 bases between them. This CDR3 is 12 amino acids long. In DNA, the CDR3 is TGTGCCAGCAGCTTTAGGACAGATACGCAGTATTTT. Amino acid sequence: CASSFRTDTQYF.

CDR3 in DNA: TGTGCCAGCAGCCAGTTCCCACGCGGAGCTTTCTTT. Its translation is CASSQFPRGAFF. This sequence joins TRBV6-6 and TRBJ1-1; D is unclear. The CDR3 is made up of 12 amino acids. Per the germline V gene, CDR1 is MNHNY and CDR2 is SVGAGI (reference sequence). Trimming removed 6 bases at V and 10 bases at J, with 15 bases between.

Written as DNA, the CDR3 is TGCAGCGTTGTAGGGACAGGGGGCTACGAGCAGTACTTC. It translates to CSVVGTGGYEQYF. The J gene is TRBJ2-7, the V gene TRBV29-1; 11 bases are a match to TRBD1. V lost 4 bases and J lost 3; bases outside the gene matches: 2. The CDR3 length is 13 residues. CDR1 is SQVTM, CDR2 ANQGSEA, per germline.

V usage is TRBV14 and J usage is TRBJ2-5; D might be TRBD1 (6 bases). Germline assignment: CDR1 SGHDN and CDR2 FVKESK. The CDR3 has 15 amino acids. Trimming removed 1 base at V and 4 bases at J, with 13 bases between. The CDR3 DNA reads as TGTGCCAGCAGCCAAGTGAAGGGGGTTGGAGAGACCCAGTACTTC. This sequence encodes CASSQVKGVGETQYF.

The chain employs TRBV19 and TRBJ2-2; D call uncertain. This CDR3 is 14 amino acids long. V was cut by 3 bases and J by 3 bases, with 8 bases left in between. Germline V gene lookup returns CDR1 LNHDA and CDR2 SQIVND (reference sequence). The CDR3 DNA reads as TGTGCCAGTAGTATTCTTTCGTACACCGGGGAGCTGTTTTTT. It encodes CASSILSYTGELFF. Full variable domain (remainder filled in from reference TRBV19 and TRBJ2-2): DGGITQSPKYLFRKEGQNVTLSCEQNLNHDAMYWYRQDPGQGLRLIYYSQIVNDFQKGDIAEGYSVSREKKESFPLTVTSAQKNPTAFYLCASSILSYTGELFFGEGSRLTVL.

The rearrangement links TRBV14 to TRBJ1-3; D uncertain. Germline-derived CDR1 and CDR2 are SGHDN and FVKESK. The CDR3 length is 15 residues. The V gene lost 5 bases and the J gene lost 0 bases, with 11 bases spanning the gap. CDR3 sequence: CASSNYVSSGNTIYF. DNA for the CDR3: TGTGCCAGCAGCAACTATGTCAGCTCTGGAAACACCATATATTTT. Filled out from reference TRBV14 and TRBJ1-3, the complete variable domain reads EAGVTQFPSHSVIEKGQTVTLRCDPISGHDNLYWYRRVMGKEIKFLLHFVKESKQDESGMPNNRFLAERTGGTYSTLKVQPAELEDSGVYFCASSNYVSSGNTIYFGEGSWLTVV.

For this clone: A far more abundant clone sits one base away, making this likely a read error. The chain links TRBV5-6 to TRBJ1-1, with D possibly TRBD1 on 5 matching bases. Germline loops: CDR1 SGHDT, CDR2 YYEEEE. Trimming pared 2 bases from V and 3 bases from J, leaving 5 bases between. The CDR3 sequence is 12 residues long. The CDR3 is CASSLGDTEAFF. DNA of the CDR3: TGTGCCAGCAGCTTAGGGGACACTGAAGCTTTCTTT.

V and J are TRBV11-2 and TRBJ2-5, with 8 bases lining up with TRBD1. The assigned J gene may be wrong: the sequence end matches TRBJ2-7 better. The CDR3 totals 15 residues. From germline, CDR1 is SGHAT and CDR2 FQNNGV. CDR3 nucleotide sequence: TGTGCCAGCAGCTTAGTCCAGGGGGCTCGGTACGAGCAGTACTTC. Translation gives CASSLVQGARYEQYF.

In nucleotides, the CDR3 is TGTGCCAGCAGTTTCTCCCTAGCGGGGGGCGGAAAGACCCAGTACTTC. Protein sequence: CASSFSLAGGGKTQYF. The genes are TRBV28 and TRBJ2-5; TRBD2 matches 11 bases. The V segment lost 3 bases and the J segment 6 bases; nucleotides outside the gene matches: 9. This CDR3 spans 16 amino acids. The germline V gene has CDR1 MDHEN and CDR2 SYDVKM.

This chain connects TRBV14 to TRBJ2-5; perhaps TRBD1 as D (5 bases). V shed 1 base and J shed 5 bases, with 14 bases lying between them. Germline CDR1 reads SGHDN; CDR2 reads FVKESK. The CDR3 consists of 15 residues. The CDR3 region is CASSQVQVPEETQYF. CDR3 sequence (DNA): TGTGCCAGCAGCCAAGTACAGGTGCCCGAGGAGACCCAGTACTTC.

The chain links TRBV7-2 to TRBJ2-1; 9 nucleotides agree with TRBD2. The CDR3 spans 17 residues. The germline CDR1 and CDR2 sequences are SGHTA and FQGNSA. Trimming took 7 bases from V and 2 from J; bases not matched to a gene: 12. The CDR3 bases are TGTGCCAGCATCGCGATATCGGGACTAGCCACCTACAATGAGCAGTTCTTC. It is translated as CASIAISGLATYNEQFF. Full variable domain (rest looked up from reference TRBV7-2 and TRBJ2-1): GAGVSQSPSNKVTEKGKDVELRCDPISGHTALYWYRQSLGQGLEFLIYFQGNSAPDKSGLPSDRFSAERTGGSVSTLTIQRTQQEDSAVYLCASIAISGLATYNEQFFGPGTRLTVL.

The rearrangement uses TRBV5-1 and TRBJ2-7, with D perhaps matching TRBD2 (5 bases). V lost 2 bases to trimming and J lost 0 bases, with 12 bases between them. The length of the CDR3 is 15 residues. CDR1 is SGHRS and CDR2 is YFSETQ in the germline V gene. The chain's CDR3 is CASSLPGLSSYEQYF. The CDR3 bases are TGCGCCAGCAGCTTACCGGGATTGAGCTCCTACGAGCAGTACTTC.

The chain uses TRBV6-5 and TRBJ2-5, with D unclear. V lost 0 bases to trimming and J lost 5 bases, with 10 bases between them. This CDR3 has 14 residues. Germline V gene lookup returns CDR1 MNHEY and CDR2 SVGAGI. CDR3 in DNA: TGTGCCAGCAGTTACTCGATTCCCGGTGAGACCCAGTACTTC. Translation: CASSYSIPGETQYF.

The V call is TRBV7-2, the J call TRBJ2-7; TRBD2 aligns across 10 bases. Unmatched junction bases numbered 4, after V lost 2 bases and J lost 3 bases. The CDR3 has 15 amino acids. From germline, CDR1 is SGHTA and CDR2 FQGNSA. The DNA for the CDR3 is TGTGCCAGCAGCTTAATTCCTAGCGGGGGCTACGAGCAGTACTTC. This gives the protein CASSLIPSGGYEQYF. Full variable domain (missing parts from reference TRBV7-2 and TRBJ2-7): GAGVSQSPSNKVTEKGKDVELRCDPISGHTALYWYRQSLGQGLEFLIYFQGNSAPDKSGLPSDRFSAERTGGSVSTLTIQRTQQEDSAVYLCASSLIPSGGYEQYFGPGTRLTVT.

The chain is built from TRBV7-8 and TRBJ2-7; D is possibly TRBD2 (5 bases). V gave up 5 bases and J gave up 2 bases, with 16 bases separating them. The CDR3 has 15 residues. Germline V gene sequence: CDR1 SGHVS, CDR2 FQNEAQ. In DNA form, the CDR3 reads TGTGCCAGCAGCCCCCGTGCGGGCAGTCCCTACGAGCAGTACTTC. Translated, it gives CASSPRAGSPYEQYF.

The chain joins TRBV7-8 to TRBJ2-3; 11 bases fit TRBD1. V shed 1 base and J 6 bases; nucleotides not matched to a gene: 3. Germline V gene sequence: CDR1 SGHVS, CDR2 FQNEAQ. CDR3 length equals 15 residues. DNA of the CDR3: TGTGCCAGCAGCTTAGGGGACAGGGGGATGGATACGCAGTATTTT. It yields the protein CASSLGDRGMDTQYF. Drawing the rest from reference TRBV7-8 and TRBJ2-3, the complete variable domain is GAGVSQSPRYKVAKRGQDVALRCDPISGHVSLFWYQQALGQGPEFLTYFQNEAQLDKSGLPSDRFFAERPEGSVSTLKIQRTQQEDSAVYLCASSLGDRGMDTQYFGPGTRLTVL.

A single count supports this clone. CDR3 protein: CASSAGTGSYEQYF. The CDR3 DNA reads TGTGCCAGCAGCGCCGGGACAGGGAGCTACGAGCAGTACTTC. V usage is TRBV6-5 and J usage is TRBJ2-7, with TRBD1 matching 9 bases. V was pared by 6 bases and J by 3 bases, with 6 bases of the junction left unmatched. The CDR3 has 14 amino acids. Germline V gene lookup returns CDR1 MNHEY and CDR2 SVGAGI.

In DNA form, the CDR3 reads TGTGCCAGCAGTACTCGACAGCTAAATCAGCCCCAGCATTTT. This encodes CASSTRQLNQPQHF. The gene calls are TRBV2 and TRBJ1-5; possible D gene TRBD1, 5 bases. Germline V gene data show CDR1 as SNHLY and CDR2 as FYNNEI. Trimming stripped 5 bases from V and 4 bases from J, with 12 bases between. The CDR3 spans 14 residues. Full variable domain (rest looked up from reference TRBV2 and TRBJ1-5): EPEVTQTPSHQVTQMGQEVILRCVPISNHLYFYWYRQILGQKVEFLVSFYNNEISEKSEIFDDQFSVERPDGSNFTLKIRSTKLEDSAMYFCASSTRQLNQPQHFGDGTRLSIL.

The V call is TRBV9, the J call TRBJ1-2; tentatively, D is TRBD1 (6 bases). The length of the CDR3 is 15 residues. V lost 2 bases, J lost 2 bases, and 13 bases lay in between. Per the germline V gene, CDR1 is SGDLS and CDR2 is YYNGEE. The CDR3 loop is CASSVSGAGNYGYTF. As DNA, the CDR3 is TGTGCCAGCAGCGTCTCGGGGGCAGGAAACTATGGCTACACCTTC.

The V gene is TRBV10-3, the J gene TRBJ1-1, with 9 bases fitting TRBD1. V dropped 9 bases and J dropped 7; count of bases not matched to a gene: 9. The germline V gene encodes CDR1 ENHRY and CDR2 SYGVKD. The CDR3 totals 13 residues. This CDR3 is CAMAEQGAGEAFF. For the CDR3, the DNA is TGTGCCATGGCGGAACAGGGGGCCGGTGAAGCTTTCTTT.